This paragraph reports one T cell receptor (beta chain). This clone occurred a few times. This receptor's antigen is unknown. Nothing much larger sits one base from this clone, and base qualities are not available. TCRbeta CDR3 regions were amplified from genomic DNA by means of the immunoSEQ Assay, a bias-controlled multiplex PCR. Turning to the authors' computational methods: The number of nucleated cells in each sample was estimated by amplification of reference gene primers within the assay. To quantify the absolute abundance of each unique TCRbeta CDR3 rearrangement, sequence reads were collapsed and filtered. For each sample, productive Simpson clonality was calculated by taking the square root of Simpson's diversity index across productive rearrangements. Not all clones reach the TCRdb copy of this immuneACCESS table, which keeps in-frame sequences only. Checked studies attribute under half of the gap to unresolved V genes and leave the rest unexplained. D and trimming come from the DNA, and the V and J calls and clone size come from that table. Here the sample has 200,000 to 250,000 clones; approximately 82% occur a single time. Of the sample, 2.5% to 3.5% is held by the ten largest clones.

These data are taken from a study of blood T cell repertoires in COVID-19 (dated by TCRdb to the early 2020s). For the wider study: The collaborator samples originated in the United States, Italy and Spain and spanned the acute and convalescent phases of COVID-19. The material from the prospective study consisted of cDNA or gDNA derived from T cells, B-cell-depleted T cells, or PBMCs. Deeply sampled blood TCRbeta repertoires from subjects exposed to, actively infected with, or recovered from COVID-19 were included in the dataset. A freely available public database, intended as a resource for researchers studying the immune response to SARS-CoV-2, is where the repertoires were released. Samples came from the ongoing ImmuneRACE study (first 160 participants) plus 1,254 subjects from 6 global collaborators. A de-identified subject ID, COVID-19 status, age in years and sex were almost always included in the sample metadata. Where HLA class I and class II types were available, the types were taken from metadata supplied by the sample provider, not from assay-based typing.

Sequences MDHEN (CDR1) and SYDVKM (CDR2) are obtained from the germline V gene. V sheds 8 bases and J sheds 0 bases, leaving 22 bases between their ends. The CDR3 runs 18 residues from the cysteine to the phenylalanine. The kept DNA is CDR3 alone, 54 bases in frame from the first base. The collaborating institutions used their own protocols to collect whole blood in K2EDTA tubes. Collaborator samples were shipped for TCRbeta analysis as frozen whole blood, isolated PBMCs, or DNA extracted from either sample type. The research as a whole found: The amount of clinical and demographic metadata varied by source and participant and was provided uncurated.

The chain couples TRBV28 to TRBJ1-4, with TRBD1 tentatively as D gene (5 bases match). This clonotype originated in a man aged 50 to 59 with active or convalescent COVID-19. Sequencing used peripheral blood. The CDR3 in this case is CASRAWGERGATNEKLFF. The DNA sequence is as follows: TGTGCCAGCCGGGCATGGGGGGAAAGGGGTGCAACTAATGAAAAACTGTTTTTT.